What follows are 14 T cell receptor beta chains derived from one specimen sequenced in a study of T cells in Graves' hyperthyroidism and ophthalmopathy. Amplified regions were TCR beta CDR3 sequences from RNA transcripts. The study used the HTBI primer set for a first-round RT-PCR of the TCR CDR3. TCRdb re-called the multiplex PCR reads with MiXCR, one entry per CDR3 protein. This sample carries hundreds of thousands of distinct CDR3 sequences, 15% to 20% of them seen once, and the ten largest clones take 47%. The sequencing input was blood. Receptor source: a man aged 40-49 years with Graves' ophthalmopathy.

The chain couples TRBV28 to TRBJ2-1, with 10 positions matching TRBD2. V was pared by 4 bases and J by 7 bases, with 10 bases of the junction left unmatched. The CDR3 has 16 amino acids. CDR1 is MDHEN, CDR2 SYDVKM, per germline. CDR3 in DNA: TGTGCCAGCAGTTCAGCCTCTAGCGGGAGAGGTAATGAGCAGTTCTTC. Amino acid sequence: CASSSASSGRGNEQFF.

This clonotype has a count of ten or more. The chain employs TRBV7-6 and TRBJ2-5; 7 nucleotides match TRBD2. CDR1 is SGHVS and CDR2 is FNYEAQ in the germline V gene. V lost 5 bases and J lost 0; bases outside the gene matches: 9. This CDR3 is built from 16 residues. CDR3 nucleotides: TGTGCCAGCAGCCTCGCCGGGGGGAAGTACCAAGAGACCCAGTACTTC. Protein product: CASSLAGGKYQETQYF.

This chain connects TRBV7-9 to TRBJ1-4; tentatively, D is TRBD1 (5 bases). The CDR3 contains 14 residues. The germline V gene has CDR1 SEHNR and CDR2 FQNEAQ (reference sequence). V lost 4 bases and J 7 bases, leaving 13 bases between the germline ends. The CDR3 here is CASSSRDVSEKLFF. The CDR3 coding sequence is TGTGCCAGCAGCTCCCGGGACGTATCTGAAAAACTGTTTTTT.

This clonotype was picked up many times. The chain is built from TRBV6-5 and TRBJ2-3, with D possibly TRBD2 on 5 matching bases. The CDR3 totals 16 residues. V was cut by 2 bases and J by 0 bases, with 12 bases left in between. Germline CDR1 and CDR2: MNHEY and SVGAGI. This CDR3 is CASSYTSGTSTDTQYF. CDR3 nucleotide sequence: TGTGCCAGCAGTTACACGAGCGGCACTAGCACAGATACGCAGTATTTT.

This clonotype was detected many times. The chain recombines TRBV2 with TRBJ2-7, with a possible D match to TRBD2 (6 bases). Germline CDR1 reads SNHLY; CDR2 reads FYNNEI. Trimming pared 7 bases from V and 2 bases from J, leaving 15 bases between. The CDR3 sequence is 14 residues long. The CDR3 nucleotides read TGTGCCAGCACTTTGGGACTGCGCCCCTACGAGCAGTACTTC. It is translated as CASTLGLRPYEQYF.

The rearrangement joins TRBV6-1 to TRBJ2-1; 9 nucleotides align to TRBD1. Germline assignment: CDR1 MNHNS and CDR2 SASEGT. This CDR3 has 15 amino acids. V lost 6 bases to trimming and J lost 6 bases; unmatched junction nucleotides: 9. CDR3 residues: CASSPSGQGGNEQFF. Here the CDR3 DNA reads TGTGCCAGCAGCCCCTCGGGACAGGGAGGCAATGAGCAGTTCTTC.

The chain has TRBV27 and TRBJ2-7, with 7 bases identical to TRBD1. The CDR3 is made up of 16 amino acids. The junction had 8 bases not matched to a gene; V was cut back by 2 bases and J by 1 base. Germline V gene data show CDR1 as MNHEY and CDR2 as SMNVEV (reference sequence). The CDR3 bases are TGTGCCAGCAGTTTAAGTAGGGACAGACTATCCTACGAGCAGTACTTC. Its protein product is CASSLSRDRLSYEQYF.

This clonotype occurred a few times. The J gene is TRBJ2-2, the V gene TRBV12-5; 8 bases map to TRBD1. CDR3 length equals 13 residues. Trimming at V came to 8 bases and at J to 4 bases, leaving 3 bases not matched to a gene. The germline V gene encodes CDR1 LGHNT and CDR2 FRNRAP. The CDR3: CASLDRVTGELFF. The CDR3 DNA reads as TGTGCTAGTCTGGACAGGGTCACCGGGGAGCTGTTTTTT.

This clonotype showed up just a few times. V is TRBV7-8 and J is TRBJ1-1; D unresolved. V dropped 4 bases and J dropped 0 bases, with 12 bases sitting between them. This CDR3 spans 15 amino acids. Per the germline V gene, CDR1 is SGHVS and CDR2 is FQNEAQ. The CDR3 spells CASSSARVMNTEAFF. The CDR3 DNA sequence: TGTGCCAGCAGCTCTGCCCGGGTGATGAACACTGAAGCTTTCTTT.

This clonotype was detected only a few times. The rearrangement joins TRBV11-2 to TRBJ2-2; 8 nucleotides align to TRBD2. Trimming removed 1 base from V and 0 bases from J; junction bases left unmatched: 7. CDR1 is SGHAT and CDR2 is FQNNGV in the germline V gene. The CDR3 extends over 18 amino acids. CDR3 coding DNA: TGTGCCAGCAGCTTAGGGGGGCGGGGGGCAACGAACACCGGGGAGCTGTTTTTT. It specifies CASSLGGRGATNTGELFF. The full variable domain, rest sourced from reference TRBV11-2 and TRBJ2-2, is EAGVAQSPRYKIIEKRQSVAFWCNPISGHATLYWYQQILGQGPKLLIQFQNNGVVDDSQLPKDRFSAERLKGVDSTLKIQPAKLEDSAVYLCASSLGGRGATNTGELFFGEGSRLTVL.

CDR3 sequence (DNA): TGTGCCAGCAGTGAGCGGGGCTATAGAACAGATACGCAGTATTTT. This translates into CASSERGYRTDTQYF. V usage is TRBV3-1 and J usage is TRBJ2-3, with TRBD2 matching over 7 bases. J gave up 3 bases and V 6 bases, and 9 bases lay outside the gene matches. Per the germline V gene, CDR1 is LGHDT and CDR2 is YNNKEL (reference sequence). This CDR3 is built from 15 residues.

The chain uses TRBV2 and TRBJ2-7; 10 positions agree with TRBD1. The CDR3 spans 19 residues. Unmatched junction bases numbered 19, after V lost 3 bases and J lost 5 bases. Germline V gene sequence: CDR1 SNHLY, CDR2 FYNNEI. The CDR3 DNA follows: TGTGCCAGCAGTGAGGGACAGGGGAGTTCCTGGGACCCAGGGGACGAGCAGTACTTC. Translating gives CASSEGQGSSWDPGDEQYF.

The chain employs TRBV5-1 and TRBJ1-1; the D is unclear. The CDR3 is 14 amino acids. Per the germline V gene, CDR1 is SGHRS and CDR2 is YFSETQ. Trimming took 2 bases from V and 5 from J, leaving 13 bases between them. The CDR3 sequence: CASSFVVGETEAFF. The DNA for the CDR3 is TGCGCCAGCAGCTTTGTTGTGGGAGAAACTGAAGCTTTCTTT.

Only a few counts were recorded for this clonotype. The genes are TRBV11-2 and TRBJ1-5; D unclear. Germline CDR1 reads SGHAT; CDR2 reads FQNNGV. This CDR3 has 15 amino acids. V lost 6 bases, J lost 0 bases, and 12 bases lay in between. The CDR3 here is CASRSLLYSNQPQHF. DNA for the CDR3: TGTGCCAGCAGATCCTTGTTGTATAGCAATCAGCCCCAGCATTTT.